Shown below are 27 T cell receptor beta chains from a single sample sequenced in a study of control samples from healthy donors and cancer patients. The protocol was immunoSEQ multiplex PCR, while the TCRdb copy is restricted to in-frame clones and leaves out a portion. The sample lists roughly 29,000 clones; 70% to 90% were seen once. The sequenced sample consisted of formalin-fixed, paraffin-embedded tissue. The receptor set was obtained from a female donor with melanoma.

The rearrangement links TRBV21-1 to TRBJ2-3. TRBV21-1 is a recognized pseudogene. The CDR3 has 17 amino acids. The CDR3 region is CASSSPLGESSTDTQYF. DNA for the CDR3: TGTGCCAGCAGCTCCCCGCTCGGCGAATCTAGCACAGATACGCAGTATTTT.

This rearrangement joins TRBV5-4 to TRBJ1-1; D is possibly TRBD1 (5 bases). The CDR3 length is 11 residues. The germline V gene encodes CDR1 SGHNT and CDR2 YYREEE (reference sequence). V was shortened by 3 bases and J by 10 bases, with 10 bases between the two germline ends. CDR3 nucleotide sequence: TGTGCCAGCAGCTCGGGGGTAGGAGCTTTCTTT. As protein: CASSSGVGAFF. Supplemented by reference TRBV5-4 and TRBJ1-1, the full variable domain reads ETGVTQSPTHLIKTRGQQVTLRCSSQSGHNTVSWYQQALGQGPQFIFQYYREEENGRGNFPPRFSGLQFPNYSSELNVNALELDDSALYLCASSSGVGAFFGQGTRLTVV.

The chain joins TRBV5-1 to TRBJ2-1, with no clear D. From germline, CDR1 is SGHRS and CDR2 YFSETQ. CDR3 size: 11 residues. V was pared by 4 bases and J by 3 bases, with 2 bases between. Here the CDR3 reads CASSDYNEQFF. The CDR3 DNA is TGCGCCAGCAGCGACTACAATGAGCAGTTCTTC. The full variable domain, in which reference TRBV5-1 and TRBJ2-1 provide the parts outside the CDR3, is KAGVTQTPRYLIKTRGQQVTLSCSPISGHRSVSWYQQTPGQGLQFLFEYFSETQRNKGNFPGRFSGRQFSNSRSEMNVSTLELGDSALYLCASSDYNEQFFGPGTRLTVL.

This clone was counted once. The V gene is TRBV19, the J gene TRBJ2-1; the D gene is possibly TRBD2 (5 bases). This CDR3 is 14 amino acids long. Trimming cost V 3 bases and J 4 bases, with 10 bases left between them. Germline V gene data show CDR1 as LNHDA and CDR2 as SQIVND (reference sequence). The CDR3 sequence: CASSISGKYNEQFF. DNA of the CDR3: TGTGCCAGTAGTATTTCGGGGAAATACAATGAGCAGTTCTTC.

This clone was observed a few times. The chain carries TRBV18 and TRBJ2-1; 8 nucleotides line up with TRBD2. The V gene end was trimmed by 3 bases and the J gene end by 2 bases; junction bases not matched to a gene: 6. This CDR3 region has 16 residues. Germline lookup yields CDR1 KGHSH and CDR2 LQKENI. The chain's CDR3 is CASSPAGLAAYNEQFF. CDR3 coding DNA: TGTGCCAGCTCACCCGCCGGACTAGCTGCCTACAATGAGCAGTTCTTC.

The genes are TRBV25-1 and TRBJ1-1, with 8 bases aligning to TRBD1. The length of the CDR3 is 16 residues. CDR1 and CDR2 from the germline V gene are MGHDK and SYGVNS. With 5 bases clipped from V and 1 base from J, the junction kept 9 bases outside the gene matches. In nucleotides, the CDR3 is TGTGCCAGCAGTCCCCAGTTAGGACAGGGGAACACTGAAGCTTTCTTT. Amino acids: CASSPQLGQGNTEAFF.

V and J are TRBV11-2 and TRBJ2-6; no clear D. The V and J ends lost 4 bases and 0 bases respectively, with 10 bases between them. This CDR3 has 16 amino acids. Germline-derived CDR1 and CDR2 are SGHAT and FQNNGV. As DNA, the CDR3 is TGTGCCAGCAGCTCGATAGTAGACTCTGGGGCCAACGTCCTGACTTTC. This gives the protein CASSSIVDSGANVLTF.

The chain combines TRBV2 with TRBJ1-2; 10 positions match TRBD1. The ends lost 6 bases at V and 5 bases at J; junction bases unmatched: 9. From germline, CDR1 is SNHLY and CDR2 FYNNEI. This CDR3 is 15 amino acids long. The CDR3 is CASSSRQGAGYGYTF. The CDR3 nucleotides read TGTGCCAGCAGCTCAAGACAGGGGGCTGGATATGGCTACACCTTC.

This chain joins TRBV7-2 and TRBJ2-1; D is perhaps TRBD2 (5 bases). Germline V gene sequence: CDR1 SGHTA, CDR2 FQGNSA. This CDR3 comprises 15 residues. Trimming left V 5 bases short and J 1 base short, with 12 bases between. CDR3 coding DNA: TGTGCCAGCAGCCCTTCGAGGGATTCCTACAATGAGCAGTTCTTC. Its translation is CASSPSRDSYNEQFF.

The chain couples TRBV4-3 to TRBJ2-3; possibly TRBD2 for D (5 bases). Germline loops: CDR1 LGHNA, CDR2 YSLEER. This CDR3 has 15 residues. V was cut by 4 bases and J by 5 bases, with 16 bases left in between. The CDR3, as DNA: TGCGCCAGCAGCCTGGCCCTCCCCGAGGGAGATACGCAGTATTTT. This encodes CASSLALPEGDTQYF.

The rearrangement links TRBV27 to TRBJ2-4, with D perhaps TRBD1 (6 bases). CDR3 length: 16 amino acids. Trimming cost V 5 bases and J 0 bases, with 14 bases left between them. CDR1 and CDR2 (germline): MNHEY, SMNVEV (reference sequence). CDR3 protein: CASSPYSGEAKNIQYF. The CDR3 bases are TGTGCCAGCAGTCCCTACTCAGGGGAAGCCAAAAACATTCAGTACTTC.

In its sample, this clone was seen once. The CDR3 nucleotides are TGTGCCTGGAGTTACACGGAGTCCTTACGGAATCAGCCCCAGCATTTT. Amino acid sequence: CAWSYTESLRNQPQHF. This chain connects TRBV30 to TRBJ1-5; D is undetermined. There are 16 residues in the CDR3. The germline CDR1 and CDR2 sequences are GTSNPN and SVGIG (reference sequence). Trimming removed 2 bases at V and 4 bases at J, with 18 bases between.

CDR3 in DNA: TGTGCCTGGATGGGGTTGGGGGCGACCTACGAGCAGTACTTC. Its protein is CAWMGLGATYEQYF. The chain carries TRBV30 and TRBJ2-7, with D possibly TRBD1 on 6 matching bases. The CDR3 totals 14 residues. CDR1 and CDR2 (germline): GTSNPN, SVGIG (reference sequence). V lost 4 bases and J lost 2, with 15 bases in between.

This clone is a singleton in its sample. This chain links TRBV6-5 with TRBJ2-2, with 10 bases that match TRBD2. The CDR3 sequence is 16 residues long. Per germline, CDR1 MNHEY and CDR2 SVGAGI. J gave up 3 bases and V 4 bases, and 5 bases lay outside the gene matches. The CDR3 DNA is TGTGCCAGCAGTTTCGCCGGGACTAGCGACACCGGGGAGCTGTTTTTT. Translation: CASSFAGTSDTGELFF.

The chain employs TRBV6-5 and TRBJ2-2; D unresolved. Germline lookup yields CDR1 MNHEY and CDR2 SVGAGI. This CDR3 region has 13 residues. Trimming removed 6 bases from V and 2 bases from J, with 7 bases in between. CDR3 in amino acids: CASSESNTGELFF. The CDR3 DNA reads TGTGCCAGCAGCGAGTCAAACACCGGGGAGCTGTTTTTT.

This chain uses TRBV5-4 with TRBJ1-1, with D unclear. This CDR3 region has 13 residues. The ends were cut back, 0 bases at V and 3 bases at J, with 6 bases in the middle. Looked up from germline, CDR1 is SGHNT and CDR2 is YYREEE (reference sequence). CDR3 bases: TGTGCCAGCAGCTTGGTCGGCGACACTGAAGCTTTCTTT. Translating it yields CASSLVGDTEAFF. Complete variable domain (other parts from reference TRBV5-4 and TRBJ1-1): ETGVTQSPTHLIKTRGQQVTLRCSSQSGHNTVSWYQQALGQGPQFIFQYYREEENGRGNFPPRFSGLQFPNYSSELNVNALELDDSALYLCASSLVGDTEAFFGQGTRLTVV.

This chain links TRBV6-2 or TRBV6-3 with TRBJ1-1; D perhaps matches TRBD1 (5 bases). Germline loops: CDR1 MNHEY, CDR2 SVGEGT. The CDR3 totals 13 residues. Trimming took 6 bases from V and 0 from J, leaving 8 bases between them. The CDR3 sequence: CASSPRVNTEAFF. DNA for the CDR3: TGTGCCAGCAGCCCCAGGGTGAACACTGAAGCTTTCTTT.

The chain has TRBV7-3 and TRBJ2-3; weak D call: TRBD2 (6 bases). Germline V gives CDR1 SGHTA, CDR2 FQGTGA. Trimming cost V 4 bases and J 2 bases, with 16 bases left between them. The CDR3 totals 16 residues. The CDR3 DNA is TGTGCCAGCAGCTCGGGCCGCGGGACCCACACAGATACGCAGTATTTT. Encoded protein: CASSSGRGTHTDTQYF.

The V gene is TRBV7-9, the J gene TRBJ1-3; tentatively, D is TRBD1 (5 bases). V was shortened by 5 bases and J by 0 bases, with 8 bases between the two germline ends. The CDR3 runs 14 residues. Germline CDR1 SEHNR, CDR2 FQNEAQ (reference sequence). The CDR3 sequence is CASSLDSSGNTIYF. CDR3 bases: TGTGCCAGCAGCCTCGACAGCTCTGGAAACACCATATATTTT.

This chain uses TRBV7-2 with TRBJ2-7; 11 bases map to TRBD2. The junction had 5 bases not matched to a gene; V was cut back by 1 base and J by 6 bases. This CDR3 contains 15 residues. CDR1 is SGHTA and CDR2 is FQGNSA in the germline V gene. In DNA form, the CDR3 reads TGTGCCAGCAGCTTAGTACTAGCGGGAGTCAGCGAGCAGTACTTC. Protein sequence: CASSLVLAGVSEQYF.

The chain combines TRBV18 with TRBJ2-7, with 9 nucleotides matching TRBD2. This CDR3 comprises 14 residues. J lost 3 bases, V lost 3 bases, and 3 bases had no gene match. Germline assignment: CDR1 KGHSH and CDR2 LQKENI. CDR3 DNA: TGTGCCAGCTCACCGACTAGCGGCCGCTACGAGCAGTACTTC. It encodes CASSPTSGRYEQYF.

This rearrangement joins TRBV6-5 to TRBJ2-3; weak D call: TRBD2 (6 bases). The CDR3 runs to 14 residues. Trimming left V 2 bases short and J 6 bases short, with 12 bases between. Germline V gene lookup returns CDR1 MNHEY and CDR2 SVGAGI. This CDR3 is CASSYQGGGDTQYF. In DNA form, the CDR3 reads TGTGCCAGCAGTTACCAGGGTGGAGGGGATACGCAGTATTTT.

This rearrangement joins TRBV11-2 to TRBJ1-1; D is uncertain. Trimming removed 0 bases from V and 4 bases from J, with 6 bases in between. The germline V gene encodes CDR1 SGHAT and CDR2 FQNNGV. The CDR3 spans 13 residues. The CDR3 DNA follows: TGTGCCAGCAGCTTAGATCTGGTCACTGAAGCTTTCTTT. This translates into CASSLDLVTEAFF.

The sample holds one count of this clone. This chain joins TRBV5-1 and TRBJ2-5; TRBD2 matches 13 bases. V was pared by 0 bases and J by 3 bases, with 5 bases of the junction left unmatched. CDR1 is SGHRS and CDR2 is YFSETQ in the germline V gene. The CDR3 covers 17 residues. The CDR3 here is CASSLGAGLAGEETQYF. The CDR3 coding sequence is TGCGCCAGCAGCTTGGGTGCCGGACTAGCGGGAGAAGAGACCCAGTACTTC.

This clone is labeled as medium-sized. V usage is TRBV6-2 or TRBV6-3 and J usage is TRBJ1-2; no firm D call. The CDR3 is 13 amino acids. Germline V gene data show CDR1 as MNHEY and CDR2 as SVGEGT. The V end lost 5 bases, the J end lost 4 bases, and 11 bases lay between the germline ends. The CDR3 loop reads CASSRAQSYGYTF. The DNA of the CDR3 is TGTGCCAGCAGTCGGGCACAATCCTATGGCTACACCTTC.

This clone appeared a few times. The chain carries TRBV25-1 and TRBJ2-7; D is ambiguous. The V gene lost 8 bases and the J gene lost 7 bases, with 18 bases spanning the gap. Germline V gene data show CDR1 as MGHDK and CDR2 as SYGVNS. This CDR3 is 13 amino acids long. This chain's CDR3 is CASRSRMKNEQYF. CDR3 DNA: TGTGCCAGCCGATCTAGAATGAAGAATGAGCAGTACTTC.

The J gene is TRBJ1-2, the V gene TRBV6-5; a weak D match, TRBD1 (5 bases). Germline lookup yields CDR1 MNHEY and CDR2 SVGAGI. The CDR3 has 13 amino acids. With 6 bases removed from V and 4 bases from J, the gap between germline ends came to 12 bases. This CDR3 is CASSQSGIYGYTF. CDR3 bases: TGTGCCAGCAGCCAGTCAGGGATCTATGGCTACACCTTC.